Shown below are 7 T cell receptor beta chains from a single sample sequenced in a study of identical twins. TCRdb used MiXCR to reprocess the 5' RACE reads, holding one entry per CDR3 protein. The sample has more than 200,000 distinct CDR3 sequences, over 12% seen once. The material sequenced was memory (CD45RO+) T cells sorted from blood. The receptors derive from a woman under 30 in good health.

CDR3 residues: CSAIGPAGTEAFF. In DNA, the CDR3 is TGCAGTGCCATAGGCCCCGCGGGGACTGAAGCTTTCTTT. The chain has TRBV20-1 and TRBJ1-1; D is undetermined. The CDR3 sequence is 13 residues long. The germline V gene encodes CDR1 DFQATT and CDR2 SNEGSKA (reference sequence). Trimming shortened V by 6 bases and J by 5 bases, and 16 bases separated the two germline ends.

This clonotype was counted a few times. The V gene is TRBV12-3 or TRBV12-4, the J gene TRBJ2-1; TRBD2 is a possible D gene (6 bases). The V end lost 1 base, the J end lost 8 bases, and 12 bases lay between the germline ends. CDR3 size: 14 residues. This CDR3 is CASSLGRLEDEQFF. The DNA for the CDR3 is TGTGCCAGCAGTTTAGGGCGACTAGAAGATGAGCAGTTCTTC.

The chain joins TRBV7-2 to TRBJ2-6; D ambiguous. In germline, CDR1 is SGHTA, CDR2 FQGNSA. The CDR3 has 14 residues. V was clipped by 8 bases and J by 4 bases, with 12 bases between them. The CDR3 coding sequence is TGTGCCAGCTCCATAAGTAACGGGGCCAACGTCCTGACTTTC. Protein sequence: CASSISNGANVLTF.

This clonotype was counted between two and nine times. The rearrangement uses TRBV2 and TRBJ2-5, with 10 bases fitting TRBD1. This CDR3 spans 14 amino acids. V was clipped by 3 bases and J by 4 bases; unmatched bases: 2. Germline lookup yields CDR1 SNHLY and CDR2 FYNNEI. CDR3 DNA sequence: TGTGCCAGCAGTGATGACAGGGGGCGAGAGACCCAGTACTTC. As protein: CASSDDRGRETQYF.

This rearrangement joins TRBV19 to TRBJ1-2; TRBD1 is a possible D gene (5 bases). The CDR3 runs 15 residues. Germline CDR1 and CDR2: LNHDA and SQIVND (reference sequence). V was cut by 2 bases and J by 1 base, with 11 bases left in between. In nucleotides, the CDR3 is TGTGCCAGTAGTATAATGGGGACTTTTAACTATGGCTACACCTTC. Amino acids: CASSIMGTFNYGYTF.

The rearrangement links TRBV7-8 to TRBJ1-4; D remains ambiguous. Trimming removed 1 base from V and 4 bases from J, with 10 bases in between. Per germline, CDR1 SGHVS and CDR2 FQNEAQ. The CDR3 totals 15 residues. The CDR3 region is CASSLEGSFNEKLFF. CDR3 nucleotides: TGTGCCAGCAGCTTAGAGGGCAGCTTTAATGAAAAACTGTTTTTT.

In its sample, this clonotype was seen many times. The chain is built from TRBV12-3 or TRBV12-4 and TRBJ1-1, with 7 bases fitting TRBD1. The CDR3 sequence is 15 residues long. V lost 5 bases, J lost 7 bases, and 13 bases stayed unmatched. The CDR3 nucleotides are TGTGCCAGCAGTCCGAGGACAGGAAGCAAGAGTGAAGCTTTCTTT. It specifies CASSPRTGSKSEAFF.